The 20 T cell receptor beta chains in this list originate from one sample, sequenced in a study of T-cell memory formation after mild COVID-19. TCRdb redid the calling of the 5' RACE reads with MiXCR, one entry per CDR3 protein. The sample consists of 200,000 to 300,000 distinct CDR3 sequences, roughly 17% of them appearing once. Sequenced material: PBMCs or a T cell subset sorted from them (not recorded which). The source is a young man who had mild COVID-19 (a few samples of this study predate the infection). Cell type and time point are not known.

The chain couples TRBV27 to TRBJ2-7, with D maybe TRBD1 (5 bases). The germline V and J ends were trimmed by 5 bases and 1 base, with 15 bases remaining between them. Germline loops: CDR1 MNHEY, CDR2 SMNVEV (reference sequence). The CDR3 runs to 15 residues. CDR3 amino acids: CASSRSPGYSYEQYV. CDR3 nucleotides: TGTGCCAGCAGTCGATCTCCAGGGTATTCCTACGAGCAGTACGTC.

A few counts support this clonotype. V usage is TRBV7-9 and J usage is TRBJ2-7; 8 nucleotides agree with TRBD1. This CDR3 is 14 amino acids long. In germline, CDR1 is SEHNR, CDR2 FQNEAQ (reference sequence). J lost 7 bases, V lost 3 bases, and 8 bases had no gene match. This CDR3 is CASSLGQDISEQYF. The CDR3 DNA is TGTGCCAGCAGCTTGGGACAGGACATTTCGGAGCAGTACTTC.

Written as DNA, the CDR3 is TGTGCCACCAGCAGAGATAGGGGGGAGGGATACGAGCAGTACTTC. It specifies CATSRDRGEGYEQYF. The chain has TRBV15 and TRBJ2-7, with D perhaps TRBD2 (7 bases). The CDR3 runs 15 residues. From germline, CDR1 is LNHNV and CDR2 YYDKDF (reference sequence). The germline V and J ends were trimmed by 0 bases and 4 bases, with 13 bases remaining between them.

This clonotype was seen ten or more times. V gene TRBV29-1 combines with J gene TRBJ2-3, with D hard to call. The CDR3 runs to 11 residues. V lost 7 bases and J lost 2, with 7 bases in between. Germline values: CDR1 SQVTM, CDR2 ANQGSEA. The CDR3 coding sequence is TGCAGCGCTCTAAACACAGATACGCAGTATTTT. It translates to CSALNTDTQYF.

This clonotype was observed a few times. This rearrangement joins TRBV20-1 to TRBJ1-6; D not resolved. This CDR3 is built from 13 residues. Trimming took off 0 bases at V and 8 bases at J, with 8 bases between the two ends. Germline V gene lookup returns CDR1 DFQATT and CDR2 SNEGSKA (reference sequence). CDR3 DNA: TGCAGTGCTAGAGAAGTCGGGGATTCACCCCTCCACTTT. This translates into CSAREVGDSPLHF.

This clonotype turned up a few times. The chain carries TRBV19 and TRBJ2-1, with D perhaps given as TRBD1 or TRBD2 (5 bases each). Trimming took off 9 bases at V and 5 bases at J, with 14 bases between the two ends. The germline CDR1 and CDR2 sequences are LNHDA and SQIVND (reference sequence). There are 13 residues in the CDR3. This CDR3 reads CARSGTINNEQFF. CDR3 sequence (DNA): TGTGCCAGGTCCGGGACCATAAACAATGAGCAGTTCTTC.

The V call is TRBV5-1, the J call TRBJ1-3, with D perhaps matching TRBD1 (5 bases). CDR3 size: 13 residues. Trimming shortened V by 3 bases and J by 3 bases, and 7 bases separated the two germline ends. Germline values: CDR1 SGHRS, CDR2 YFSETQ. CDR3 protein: CASSSDIGNTIYF. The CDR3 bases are TGCGCCAGCAGCTCGGACATTGGAAACACCATATATTTT.

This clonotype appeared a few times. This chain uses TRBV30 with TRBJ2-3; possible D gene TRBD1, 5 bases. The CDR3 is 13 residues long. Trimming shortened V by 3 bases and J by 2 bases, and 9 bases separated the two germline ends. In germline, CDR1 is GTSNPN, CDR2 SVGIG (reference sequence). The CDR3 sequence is CAWRGDYTDTQYF. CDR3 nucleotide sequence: TGTGCCTGGAGAGGGGATTACACAGATACGCAGTATTTT.

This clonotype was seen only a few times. The CDR3 DNA is TGTGCCAGCAGCCGTACCAGGGGAATTAACGAAAAACTGTTTTTT. Protein product: CASSRTRGINEKLFF. The chain is built from TRBV11-2 and TRBJ1-4, with D possibly TRBD1 on 6 matching bases. The CDR3 has 15 amino acids. V was trimmed by 5 bases and J by 8 bases, leaving 18 bases between them. Germline assignment: CDR1 SGHAT and CDR2 FQNNGV.

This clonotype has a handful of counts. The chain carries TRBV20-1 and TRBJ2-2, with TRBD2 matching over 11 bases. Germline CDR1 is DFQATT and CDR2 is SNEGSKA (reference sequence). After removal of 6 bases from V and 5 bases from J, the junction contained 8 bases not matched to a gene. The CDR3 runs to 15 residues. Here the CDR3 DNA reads TGCAGTGCCCAAGGGACTAGCGGTATTACCGGGGAGCTGTTTTTT. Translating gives CSAQGTSGITGELFF.

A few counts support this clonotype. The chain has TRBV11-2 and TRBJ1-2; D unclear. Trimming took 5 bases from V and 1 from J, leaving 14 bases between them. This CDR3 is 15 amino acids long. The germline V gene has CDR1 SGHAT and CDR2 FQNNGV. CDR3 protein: CASSRGAGFNYGYTF. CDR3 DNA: TGTGCCAGCAGCCGAGGAGCGGGATTTAACTATGGCTACACCTTC.

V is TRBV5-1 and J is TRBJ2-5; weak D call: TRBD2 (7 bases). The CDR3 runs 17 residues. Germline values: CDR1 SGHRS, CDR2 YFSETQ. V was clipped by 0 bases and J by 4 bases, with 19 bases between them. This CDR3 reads CASSLDPAGARGETQYF. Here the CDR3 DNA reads TGCGCCAGCAGCTTGGATCCGGCGGGGGCACGGGGAGAGACCCAGTACTTC.

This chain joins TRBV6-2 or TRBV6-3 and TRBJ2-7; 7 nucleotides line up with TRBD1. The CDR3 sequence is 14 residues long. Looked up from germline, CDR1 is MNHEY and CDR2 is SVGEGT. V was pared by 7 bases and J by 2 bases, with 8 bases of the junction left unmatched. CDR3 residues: CASTQTGSAYEQYV. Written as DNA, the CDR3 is TGTGCCAGCACCCAGACAGGGAGCGCCTACGAGCAGTACGTC.

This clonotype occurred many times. CDR3 sequence reads: CASSWTSGGSGGETQYF. The DNA for the CDR3 is TGCGCCAGCAGCTGGACTAGCGGGGGGTCAGGAGGGGAGACCCAGTACTTC. The V gene is TRBV5-1, the J gene TRBJ2-5, with 14 bases matching TRBD2. V dropped 3 bases and J dropped 5; count of bases not matched to a gene: 9. The CDR3 contains 17 residues. CDR1 is SGHRS, CDR2 YFSETQ, per germline.

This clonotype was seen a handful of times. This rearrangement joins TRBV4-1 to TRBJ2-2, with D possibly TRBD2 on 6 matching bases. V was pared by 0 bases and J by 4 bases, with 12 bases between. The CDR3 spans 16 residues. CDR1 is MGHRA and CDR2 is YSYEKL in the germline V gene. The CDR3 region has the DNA TGCGCCAGCAGCCAAGAACCGGGACTCCCCACCGGGGAGCTGTTTTTT. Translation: CASSQEPGLPTGELFF.

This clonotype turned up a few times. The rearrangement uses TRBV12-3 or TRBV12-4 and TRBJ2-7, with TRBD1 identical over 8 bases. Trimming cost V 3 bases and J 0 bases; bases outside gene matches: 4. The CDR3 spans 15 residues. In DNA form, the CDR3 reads TGTGCCAGCAGTTTCGGGACAGGACCCTCCTACGAGCAGTACTTC. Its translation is CASSFGTGPSYEQYF.

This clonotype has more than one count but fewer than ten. CDR3 nucleotides: TGCGCCAGCAGCCAAGGGGCAGATACCTACGAGCAGTACGTC. As protein: CASSQGADTYEQYV. The chain is built from TRBV4-3 and TRBJ2-7; D is unclear. Germline V CDR1 and CDR2: LGHNA, YSLEER. Trimming cost V 1 base and J 2 bases, with 9 bases left between them. This CDR3 contains 14 residues.

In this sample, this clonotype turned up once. The CDR3 region has the DNA TGTGCCAGCAGTTACTCGGGCACAAACTATGGCTACACCTTC. Translating gives CASSYSGTNYGYTF. V is TRBV6-6 and J is TRBJ1-2, with no clear D. Trimming removed 0 bases from V and 2 bases from J, with 7 bases in between. The CDR3 spans 14 residues. CDR1 is MNHNY and CDR2 is SVGAGI in the germline V gene (reference sequence).

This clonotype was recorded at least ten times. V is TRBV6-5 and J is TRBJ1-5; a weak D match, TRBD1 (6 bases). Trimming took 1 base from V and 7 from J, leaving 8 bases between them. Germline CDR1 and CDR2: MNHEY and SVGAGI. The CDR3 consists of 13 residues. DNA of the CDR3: TGTGCCAGCAGTTACTATGGGGGCCAGCCCCAGCATTTT. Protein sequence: CASSYYGGQPQHF.

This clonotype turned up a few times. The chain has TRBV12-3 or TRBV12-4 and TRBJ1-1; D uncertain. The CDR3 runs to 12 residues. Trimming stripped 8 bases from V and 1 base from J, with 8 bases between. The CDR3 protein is CASGATNTEAFF. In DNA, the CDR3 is TGTGCCAGCGGAGCCACGAACACTGAAGCTTTCTTT.